This T cell receptor (beta chain) derives from a study of blood T cell repertoires in COVID-19. Study-wide background: Collection of acute and convalescent COVID-19 samples took place in the United States, Italy and Spain. PBMCs, B-cell-depleted T cells, or T cells provided the cDNA or gDNA that made up the material.

Trimming cost V 0 bases and J 1 base; bases outside gene matches: 6. The CDR3 contains 17 residues. Germline V gives CDR1 LGHNT, CDR2 FRNRAP. In the study's own analysis: How many nucleated cells were present was estimated from reference gene primer amplification. Profiled with immunoSEQ multiplex PCR; TCRdb holds only in-frame clones, not every one. That table furnishes V, J and clone size, whereas the DNA furnished D and trimming. The sample includes about 160,000 clones, approximately 92% of them seen just once. The chain is built from TRBV12-5 and TRBJ1-1, with 9 bases aligning to TRBD1. The sequence derives from a woman in her fifties or sixties with acute or convalescent COVID-19. The sample consisted of peripheral blood. CDR3 protein: CASGLVQVQGANTEAFF. The CDR3 DNA reads as TGTGCTAGTGGTTTGGTACAAGTACAGGGGGCGAACACTGAAGCTTTCTTT.